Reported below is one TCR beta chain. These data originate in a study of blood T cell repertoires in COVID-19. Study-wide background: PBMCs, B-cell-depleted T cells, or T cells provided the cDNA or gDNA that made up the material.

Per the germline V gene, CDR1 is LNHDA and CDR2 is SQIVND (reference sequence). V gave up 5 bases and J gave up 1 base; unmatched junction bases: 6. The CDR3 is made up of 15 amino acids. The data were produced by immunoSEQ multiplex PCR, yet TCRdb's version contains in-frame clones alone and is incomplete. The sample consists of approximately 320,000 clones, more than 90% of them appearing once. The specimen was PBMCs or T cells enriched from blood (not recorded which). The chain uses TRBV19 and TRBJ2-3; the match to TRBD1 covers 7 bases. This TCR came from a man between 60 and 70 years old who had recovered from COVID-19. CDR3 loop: CASSANRGGTDTQYF. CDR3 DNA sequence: TGTGCCAGTAGTGCAAACAGGGGAGGCACAGATACGCAGTATTTT.